This T cell receptor beta chain was sequenced during a study of cytomegalovirus exposure and HLA in healthy donors. Overall study findings and caveats: Rare TCR sequences dominated, though some public TCRs recurred in many donors.

Unmatched junction bases numbered 6, after V lost 0 bases and J lost 6 bases. There are 15 residues in the CDR3. Germline V gene data show CDR1 as GTSNPN and CDR2 as SVGIG (reference sequence). This clone was recorded a few times. As yet, its antigen is unknown. Amplification used 60 Vbeta primers and 13 Jbeta primers. The data were produced by immunoSEQ multiplex PCR, yet TCRdb's version contains in-frame clones alone and is incomplete. Among 90,000 to 120,000 clones listed, over 80% were seen once. The sample comprised PBMCs. This receptor was identified in a man aged 25-45 years in good health and CMV-seropositive. This chain connects TRBV30 to TRBJ2-5, with 11 bases identical to TRBD2. CDR3 loop: CAWSVGSGGGKTQYF. CDR3 in DNA: TGTGCCTGGAGTGTAGGTAGCGGGGGGGGCAAGACCCAGTACTTC.